This T cell receptor beta chain was profiled in a study of technical replicates of blood from a few donors. This CDR3 comprises 16 residues. The germline CDR1 and CDR2 sequences are ENHRY and SYGVKD. V was clipped by 4 bases and J by 2 bases; unmatched bases: 6. The method was immunoSEQ multiplex PCR; TCRdb's version includes in-frame clones alone and lacks a portion of them. The table records tens of thousands of clones, about 90% of them present only once. The sample comprised T cells isolated from PBMCs. The gene calls are TRBV10-3 and TRBJ1-1, with 11 bases lining up with TRBD1. This clonotype was obtained from a human donor in good health. The CDR3 protein is CAISAGDRGVNTEAFF. The CDR3 bases are TGTGCCATCAGTGCCGGGGACAGGGGGGTAAACACTGAAGCTTTCTTT.